This TCR beta chain was retrieved from a study of CD8 T cells in Susac syndrome (dated by TCRdb to the late 2010s). Turning to the overall study: Of the Susac syndrome patients who were sequenced, roughly 6 had clinically active disease and roughly 8 were in clinical remission. Susac syndrome patients were therapy-naive, on corticosteroids (some also receiving IVIg), or on IVIg alone at blood withdrawal. Repertoire sequencing was used to test whether CD8+ T cell activation and differentiation in Susac syndrome was antigen driven.

Overall study results and their limits: The TCR sequencing and HLA analysis was acknowledged to have included a relatively small number of individuals. In the CD4+ T cell repertoire of Susac syndrome patients, clonal expansion was not detected.

RNA was extracted using the RNeasy kit, and about 0.5 to 1 ug of the RNA was reverse transcribed with random hexamers. The immunoSEQ multiplex PCR assay, covering 54 Vbeta and 13 Jbeta segments, was used to amplify TCR beta CDR3 regions. PCR amplification bias was corrected by using a synthetic template baseline for primer optimization and computational correction. The published analysis was carried out like this. Reads were assigned to V, D and J genes according to IMGT and analyzed in immunoSEQ Analyzer, with only productive sequences retained. To calculate clonality, Shannon entropy was normalized by log2 of the number of productive unique sequences and then subtracted from one. Public and private clones were assessed among the 100 most prevalent clones of each patient and control. Clones were defined as Susac-specific when absent from the healthy and MS cohorts, from fewer than 1,300 published viral clones and from other ImmuneACCESS disease sequences. Using fastp at Q25 and MiXCR, TCRdb reprocessed the public reads and kept productive beta chains. Each CDR3 protein appears once, grouped with its most common genes and DNA. TCRdb's processing, not the authors', yielded these V and J calls. In this sample the table shows about 140,000 distinct CDR3 sequences, approximately 95% of which occur a single time. Of the sample, over 0.075% falls within the top ten clones.

V and J are truncated by 3 bases and 4 bases respectively, leaving an intervening sequence of 14 bases. Via the germline V gene (reference sequence), CDR1 is PRHDT and CDR2 FYEKMQ. The CDR3 runs 15 amino acids, cysteine and phenylalanine included. The kept DNA is CDR3 alone, 45 bases in frame from the first base. Peripheral blood CD8+ and CD4+ T cells from healthy donors, Susac syndrome patients and multiple sclerosis patients were profiled by high-throughput TCR beta sequencing. Recently defined diagnostic criteria for definite or probable disease were met by the Susac syndrome patients. Bulk CD8+ and CD4+ T cells were purified by magnetic negative isolation, while CD8+ TEMRA cells were enriched using FACS. Blood was collected in EDTA tubes and processed within 24 hours, with PBMCs isolated through density gradient centrifugation. PBMCs intended for TCR sequencing were cryopreserved in liquid nitrogen and thawed later in a water bath at 37 degrees C. The sorted or isolated CD4+, CD8+ and CD8+ TEMRA cells had a purity of 90% or higher.

As to this clonotype: Its antigen has not been determined. Base qualities are missing; no much larger clone stands one base away.

This clonotype was sampled from a human donor with Susac syndrome. The sample was CD4+ T cells from PBMCs. In this chain, TRBV13 is recombined with TRBJ2-3; D gene: possibly TRBD2, on 6 matching bases. CDR3 reads: CASSFGGARADTQYF. The DNA sequence follows: TGTGCCAGCAGCTTCGGCGGGGCCCGGGCAGATACGCAGTATTTT.